This paragraph covers one TCR beta chain sequence. With 60 Vbeta and 13 Jbeta primers, the PCR was carried out. Sequencing used immunoSEQ multiplex PCR; TCRdb keeps in-frame clones, though not all of them. The sample lists more than 95,000 clones, around 67% seen once, with approximately 4.3% in the top ten. This record belongs to a study of cytomegalovirus exposure and HLA in healthy donors. The source of this sequence is a man aged 55-75 years in good health and CMV-seropositive. Sequenced input: PBMCs.

For the CDR3, the DNA is TGCGCCAGCAGGCCTTTTAGTATAGATACGCAGTATTTT. Translating it yields CASRPFSIDTQYF. The chain has TRBV5-1 and TRBJ2-3; no firm D call. Per germline, CDR1 SGHRS and CDR2 YFSETQ. The CDR3 spans 13 residues. Deletions cut 5 bases from V and 5 bases from J, with 12 bases between.